The sequence of this T cell receptor beta chain was determined in a study of shared clonotypes between healthy human individuals. A roughly 220 ng quantity of DNA, 32,000 or so T cell genomes, went into the sorted-subset replicate PCRs. The assay was immunoSEQ multiplex PCR, and TCRdb's table has in-frame clones only and misses some. The profile shows around 510,000 clones, approximately 95% of them singletons. The V gene lost 0 bases and the J gene lost 1 base, with 11 bases spanning the gap. Germline V gene sequence: CDR1 MNHEY, CDR2 SMNVEV (reference sequence). There are 16 residues in the CDR3. About this clone: Its cognate antigen is unknown.

Study results and caveats: Few donors restricted represented genetic and exposure-history diversity. Exclusively blood specimens were collected; tissue repertoires likely differ. Shared clonotypes: 4.5% to 6.5% naive CD4, approximately 3.4% naive CD8, 2% to 2.5% memory CD4, 0.4% to 0.5% memory CD8.

The TCR sequence derives from a woman in her thirties in good health. The chain carries TRBV27 and TRBJ2-3, with D unclear. Sequenced material: naive CD4+ T cells sorted from blood. Subset: CD45RA+ positively selected. The chain's CDR3 is CASSLSESGGTDTQYF. The CDR3 DNA reads TGTGCCAGCAGTTTATCGGAGTCCGGCGGCACAGATACGCAGTATTTT.